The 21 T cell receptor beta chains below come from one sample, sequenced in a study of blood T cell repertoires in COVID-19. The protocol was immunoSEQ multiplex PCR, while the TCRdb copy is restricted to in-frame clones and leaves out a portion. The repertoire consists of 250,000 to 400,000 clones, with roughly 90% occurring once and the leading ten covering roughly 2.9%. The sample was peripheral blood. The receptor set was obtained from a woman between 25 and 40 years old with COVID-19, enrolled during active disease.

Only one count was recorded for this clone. The chain's CDR3 is CASTPSPGPQPQHF. In DNA form, the CDR3 reads TGTGCCAGTACCCCTAGCCCGGGCCCTCAGCCCCAGCATTTT. The genes are TRBV19 and TRBJ1-5; D is uncertain. Germline V CDR1 and CDR2: LNHDA, SQIVND (reference sequence). Trimming shortened V by 7 bases and J by 6 bases, and 16 bases separated the two germline ends. This CDR3 spans 14 amino acids. The full variable domain, completed using reference TRBV19 and TRBJ1-5, is DGGITQSPKYLFRKEGQNVTLSCEQNLNHDAMYWYRQDPGQGLRLIYYSQIVNDFQKGDIAEGYSVSREKKESFPLTVTSAQKNPTAFYLCASTPSPGPQPQHFGDGTRLSIL.

CDR3 sequence (DNA): TGTGCCACCAGCAGAGATTCGGGAGAGCAGTTCTTC. This gives the protein CATSRDSGEQFF. The gene calls are TRBV15 and TRBJ2-1; a weak D match, TRBD2 (5 bases). The V end lost 0 bases, the J end lost 10 bases, and 7 bases lay between the germline ends. Germline values: CDR1 LNHNV, CDR2 YYDKDF (reference sequence). This CDR3 contains 12 residues.

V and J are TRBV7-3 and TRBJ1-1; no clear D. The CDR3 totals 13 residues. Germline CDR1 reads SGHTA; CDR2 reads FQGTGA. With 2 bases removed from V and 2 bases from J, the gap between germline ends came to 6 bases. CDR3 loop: CASSLRPNTEAFF. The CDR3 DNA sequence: TGTGCCAGCAGCTTACGTCCTAACACTGAAGCTTTCTTT.

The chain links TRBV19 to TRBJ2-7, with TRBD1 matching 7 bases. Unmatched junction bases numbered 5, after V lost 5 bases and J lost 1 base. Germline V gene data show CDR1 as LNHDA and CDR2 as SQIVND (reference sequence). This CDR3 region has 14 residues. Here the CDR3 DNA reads TGTGCCAGTAGTGTCCGGGACAGTTCCTACGAGCAGTACTTC. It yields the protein CASSVRDSSYEQYF.

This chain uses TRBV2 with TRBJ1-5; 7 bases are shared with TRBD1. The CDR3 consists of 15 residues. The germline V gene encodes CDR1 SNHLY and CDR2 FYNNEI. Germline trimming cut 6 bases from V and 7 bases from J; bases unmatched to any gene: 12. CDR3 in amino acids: CASRLDRVSVQPQHF. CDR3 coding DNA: TGTGCCAGCAGACTTGACAGGGTGAGTGTGCAGCCCCAGCATTTT.

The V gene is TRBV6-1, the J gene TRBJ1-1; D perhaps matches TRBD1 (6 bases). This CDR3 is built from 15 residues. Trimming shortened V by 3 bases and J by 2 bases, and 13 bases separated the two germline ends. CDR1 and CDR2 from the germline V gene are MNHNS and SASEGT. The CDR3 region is CASSESRGFNTEAFF. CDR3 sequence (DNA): TGTGCCAGCAGTGAGAGTAGGGGGTTCAACACTGAAGCTTTCTTT.

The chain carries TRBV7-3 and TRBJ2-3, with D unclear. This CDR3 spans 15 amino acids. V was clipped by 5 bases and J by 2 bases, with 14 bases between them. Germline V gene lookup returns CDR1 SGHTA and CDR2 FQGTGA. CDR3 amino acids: CASSPTSGLTDTQYF. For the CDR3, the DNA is TGTGCCAGCAGCCCTACTTCGGGTCTCACAGATACGCAGTATTTT.

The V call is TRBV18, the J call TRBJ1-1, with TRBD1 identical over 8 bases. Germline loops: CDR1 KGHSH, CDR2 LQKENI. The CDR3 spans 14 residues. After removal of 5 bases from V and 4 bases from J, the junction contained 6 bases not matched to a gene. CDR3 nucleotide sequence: TGTGCCAGCTCAGGAGGACAGGGCTCCACTGAAGCTTTCTTT. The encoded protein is CASSGGQGSTEAFF.

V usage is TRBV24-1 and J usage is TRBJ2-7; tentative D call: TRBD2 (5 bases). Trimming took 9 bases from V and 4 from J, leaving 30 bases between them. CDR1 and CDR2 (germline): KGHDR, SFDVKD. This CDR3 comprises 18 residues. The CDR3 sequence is CATPKYRVTGVGEYEQYF. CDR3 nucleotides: TGTGCCACCCCTAAATACCGCGTGACTGGGGTGGGAGAGTACGAGCAGTACTTC.

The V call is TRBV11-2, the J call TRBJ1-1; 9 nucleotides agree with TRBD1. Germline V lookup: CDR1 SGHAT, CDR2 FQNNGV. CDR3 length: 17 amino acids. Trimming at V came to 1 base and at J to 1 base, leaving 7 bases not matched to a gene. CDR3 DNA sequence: TGTGCCAGCAGCTTAGGTTCGGGACAGGGAGGGAACACTGAAGCTTTCTTT. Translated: CASSLGSGQGGNTEAFF.

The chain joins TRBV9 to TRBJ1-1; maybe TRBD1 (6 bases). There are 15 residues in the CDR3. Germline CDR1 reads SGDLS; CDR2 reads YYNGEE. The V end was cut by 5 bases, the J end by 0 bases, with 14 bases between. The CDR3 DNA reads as TGTGCCAGCAGAAAACTGGACAGCATGAACACTGAAGCTTTCTTT. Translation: CASRKLDSMNTEAFF.

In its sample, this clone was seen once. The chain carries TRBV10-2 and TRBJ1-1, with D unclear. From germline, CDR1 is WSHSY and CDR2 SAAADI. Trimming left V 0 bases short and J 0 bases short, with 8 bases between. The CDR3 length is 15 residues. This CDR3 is CASSESRHMNTEAFF. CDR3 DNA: TGCGCCAGCAGTGAGTCGAGGCACATGAACACTGAAGCTTTCTTT.

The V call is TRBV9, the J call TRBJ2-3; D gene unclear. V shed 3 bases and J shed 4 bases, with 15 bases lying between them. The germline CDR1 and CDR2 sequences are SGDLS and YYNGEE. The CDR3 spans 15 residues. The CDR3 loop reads CASSGLSSVPDTQYF. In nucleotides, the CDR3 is TGTGCCAGCAGCGGACTGTCATCTGTCCCAGATACGCAGTATTTT.

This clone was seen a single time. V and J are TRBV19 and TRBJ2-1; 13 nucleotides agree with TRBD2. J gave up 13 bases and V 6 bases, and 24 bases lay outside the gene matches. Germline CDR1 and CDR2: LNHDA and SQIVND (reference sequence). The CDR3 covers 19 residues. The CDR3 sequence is CASSRDPRSGTSGISSQFF. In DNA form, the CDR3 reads TGTGCCAGTAGCCGGGACCCTAGATCCGGGACTAGCGGGATATCATCTCAGTTCTTC.

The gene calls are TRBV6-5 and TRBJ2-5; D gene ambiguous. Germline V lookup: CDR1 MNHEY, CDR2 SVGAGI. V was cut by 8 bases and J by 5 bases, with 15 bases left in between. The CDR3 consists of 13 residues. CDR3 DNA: TGTGCCAGCGGGTCGTCCGGGTCGGAGACCCAGTACTTC. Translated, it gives CASGSSGSETQYF.

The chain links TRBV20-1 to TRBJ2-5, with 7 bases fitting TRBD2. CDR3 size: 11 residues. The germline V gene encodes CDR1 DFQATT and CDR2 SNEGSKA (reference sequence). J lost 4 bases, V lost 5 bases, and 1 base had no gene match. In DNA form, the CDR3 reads TGCAGTGCTGTAGCGGGAGAGACCCAGTACTTC. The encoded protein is CSAVAGETQYF.

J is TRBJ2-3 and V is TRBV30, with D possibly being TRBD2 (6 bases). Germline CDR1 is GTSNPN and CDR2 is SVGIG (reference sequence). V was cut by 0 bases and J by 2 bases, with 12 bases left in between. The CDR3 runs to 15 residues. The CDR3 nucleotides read TGTGCCTGGAGTGTCCTTCTAGCGTACACAGATACGCAGTATTTT. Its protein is CAWSVLLAYTDTQYF.

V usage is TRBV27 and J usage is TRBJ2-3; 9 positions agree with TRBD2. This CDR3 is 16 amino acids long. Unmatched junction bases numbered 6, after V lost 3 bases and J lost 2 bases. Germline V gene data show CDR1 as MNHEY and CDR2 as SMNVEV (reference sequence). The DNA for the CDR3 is TGTGCCAGCAGTTTCGGGCTAGCGGGGCCCACAGATACGCAGTATTTT. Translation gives CASSFGLAGPTDTQYF.

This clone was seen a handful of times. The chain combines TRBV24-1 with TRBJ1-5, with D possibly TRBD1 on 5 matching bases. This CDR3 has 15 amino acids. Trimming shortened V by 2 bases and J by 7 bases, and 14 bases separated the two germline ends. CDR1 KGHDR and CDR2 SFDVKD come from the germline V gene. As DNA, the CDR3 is TGTGCCACCAGTGATTCGGGGGGGACGGTGCAGCCCCAGCATTTT. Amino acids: CATSDSGGTVQPQHF.

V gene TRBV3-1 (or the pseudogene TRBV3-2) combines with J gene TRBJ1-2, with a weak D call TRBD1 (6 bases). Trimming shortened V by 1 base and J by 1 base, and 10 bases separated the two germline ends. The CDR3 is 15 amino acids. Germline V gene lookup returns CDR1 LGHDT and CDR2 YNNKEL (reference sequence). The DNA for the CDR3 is TGTGCCAGCAGCCAAGGGACAGCCCTTAACTATGGCTACACCTTC. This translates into CASSQGTALNYGYTF.

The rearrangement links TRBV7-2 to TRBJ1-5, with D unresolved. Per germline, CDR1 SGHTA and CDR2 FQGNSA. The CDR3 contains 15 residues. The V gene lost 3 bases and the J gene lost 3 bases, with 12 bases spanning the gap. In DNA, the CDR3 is TGTGCCAGCAGCTTGGGCCAGGCGTACAATCAGCCCCAGCATTTT. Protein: CASSLGQAYNQPQHF. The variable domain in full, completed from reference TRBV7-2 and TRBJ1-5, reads GAGVSQSPSNKVTEKGKDVELRCDPISGHTALYWYRQSLGQGLEFLIYFQGNSAPDKSGLPSDRFSAERTGGSVSTLTIQRTQQEDSAVYLCASSLGQAYNQPQHFGDGTRLSIL.